The 6 T cell receptor beta chains below all came from one sample that was sequenced in a study of blood T cells in healthy people across ages (dated by TCRdb to about 2015). Libraries came from 5' RACE. Sequencing took place on an Illumina HiSeq 2500. A second PCR of about 7 to 12 cycles was performed with a sample-barcoded 5' primer and a J-beta primer mix. TCRdb passed the public sequencing reads through fastp at Q25 and MiXCR, retaining productive beta sequences. Every distinct CDR3 protein forms one entry, paired with its most common genes and DNA. The sample profile shows some 640,000 distinct CDR3 sequences; about 30% of them were found once. Of the sample, 15% to 17% falls within the top ten clones. The sequencing input was blood. These receptors all come from a woman older than 75 in good health.

This rearrangement joins TRBV19 to TRBJ1-2; the D is unclear. V was cut by 5 bases and J by 1 base, with 8 bases left in between. CDR3 length: 13 amino acids. Germline loops: CDR1 LNHDA, CDR2 SQIVND (reference sequence). CDR3 residues: CASSLQFNYGYTF. The CDR3 DNA is TGTGCCAGTAGTTTGCAGTTTAACTATGGCTACACCTTC.

The chain employs TRBV6-1 and TRBJ1-1; 7 nucleotides agree with TRBD1. The germline CDR1 and CDR2 sequences are MNHNS and SASEGT. The CDR3 loop spans 16 amino acids. Trimming at V came to 5 bases and at J to 4 bases, leaving 13 bases not matched to a gene. CDR3 region: CASSQSLQGTRTEAFF. The DNA of the CDR3 is TGTGCCAGCAGTCAATCCTTACAGGGGACCCGCACTGAAGCTTTCTTT.

There are many counts of this clonotype. The CDR3 DNA sequence: TGTGCCAGCAGTTTAGCGCTGAAGGGGAGGGGCTACACCTTC. Translating it yields CASSLALKGRGYTF. The chain joins TRBV12-3 or TRBV12-4 to TRBJ1-2, with D possibly matching TRBD1 (5 bases). The CDR3 loop spans 14 amino acids. V lost 0 bases to trimming and J lost 8 bases, with 13 bases between them.

This clonotype has ten or more counts. The V call is TRBV6-2 or TRBV6-3, the J call TRBJ1-4; the D gene is possibly TRBD1 (6 bases). The ends were cut back, 6 bases at V and 10 bases at J, with 12 bases in the middle. This CDR3 comprises 12 residues. Germline V gene lookup returns CDR1 MNHEY and CDR2 SVGEGT. This CDR3 reads CASSRGPGKLFF. For the CDR3, the DNA is TGTGCCAGCAGCCGGGGGCCGGGAAAACTGTTTTTT.

The chain is built from TRBV5-1 and TRBJ2-2; D is unresolved. V was trimmed by 2 bases and J by 5 bases, leaving 7 bases between them. The length of the CDR3 is 13 residues. CDR1 is SGHRS and CDR2 is YFSETQ in the germline V gene. CDR3 DNA sequence: TGCGCCAGCAGCTTCCTCGGGACCGGGGAGCTGTTTTTT. Translating it yields CASSFLGTGELFF. The full variable domain, rest sourced from reference TRBV5-1 and TRBJ2-2, is KAGVTQTPRYLIKTRGQQVTLSCSPISGHRSVSWYQQTPGQGLQFLFEYFSETQRNKGNFPGRFSGRQFSNSRSEMNVSTLELGDSALYLCASSFLGTGELFFGEGSRLTVL.

Comments on this clonotype: The junction does not match germline at one end; this may be a read error. The rearrangement joins TRBV20-1 to TRBJ1-2; 10 bases fit TRBD1. This CDR3 comprises 14 residues. Germline V lookup: CDR1 DFQATT, CDR2 SNEGSKA (reference sequence). CDR3 DNA sequence: TGCAGTATTGCACCGGGACAGGGGTACTACGGCTACACCTTC. This codes for CSIAPGQGYYGYTF.